This entry features one T cell receptor beta chain sequence. What it binds is not known. This sample is drawn from a study of CD4 T cells in relation to SARS-CoV-2 and coronaviruses. V was shortened by 6 bases and J by 0 bases, with 18 bases between the two germline ends. This CDR3 is 17 amino acids long. Germline assignment: CDR1 MDHEN and CDR2 SYDVKM. TCRdb's table, derived via immunoSEQ multiplex PCR, lists solely in-frame clones and lacks some. Of 35,000 or so clones listed, about 80% were seen once; the top ten hold 6.5% to 8%. What was sequenced was naive CD4+ T cells from PBMCs, cultured in vitro. This sample's subset: naive CD4+ T cells isolated by negative enrichment. The sequence was obtained from an adult with COVID-19. The chain couples TRBV28 to TRBJ1-5, with D unresolved. The CDR3 nucleotides are TGTGCCAGCAGAAACCGGGATTCCCTATATAGCAATCAGCCCCAGCATTTT. Translating it yields CASRNRDSLYSNQPQHF.